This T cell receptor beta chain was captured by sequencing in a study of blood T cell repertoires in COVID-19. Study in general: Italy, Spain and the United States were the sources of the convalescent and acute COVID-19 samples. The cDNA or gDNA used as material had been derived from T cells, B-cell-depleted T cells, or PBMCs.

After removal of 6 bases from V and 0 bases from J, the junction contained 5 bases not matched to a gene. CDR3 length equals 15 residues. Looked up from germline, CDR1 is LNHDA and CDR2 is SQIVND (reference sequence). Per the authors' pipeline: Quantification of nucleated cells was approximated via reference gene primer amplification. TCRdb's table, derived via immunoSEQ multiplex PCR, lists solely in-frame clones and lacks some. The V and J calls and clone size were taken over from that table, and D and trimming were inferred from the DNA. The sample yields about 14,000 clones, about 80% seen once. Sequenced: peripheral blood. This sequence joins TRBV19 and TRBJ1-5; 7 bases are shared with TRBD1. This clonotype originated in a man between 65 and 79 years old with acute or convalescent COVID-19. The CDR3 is CASSLTGNSNQPQHF. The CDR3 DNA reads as TGTGCCAGTAGCCTGACAGGGAATAGCAATCAGCCCCAGCATTTT. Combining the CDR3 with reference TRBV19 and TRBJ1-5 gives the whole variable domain DGGITQSPKYLFRKEGQNVTLSCEQNLNHDAMYWYRQDPGQGLRLIYYSQIVNDFQKGDIAEGYSVSREKKESFPLTVTSAQKNPTAFYLCASSLTGNSNQPQHFGDGTRLSIL.